This T cell receptor (beta chain) was identified during a study of OX40 agonist ivuxolimab in advanced cancers. A note on the overall study: The costimulatory receptor OX40 (CD134) was targeted by ivuxolimab, a fully human IgG2 agonistic monoclonal antibody. The paper covers the monotherapy dose-escalation part of the phase I ivuxolimab trial, which included N ≈ 50 patients. Peripheral TCRbeta sequencing was intended to test whether TCR sequence diversity was altered and clonal T-cell expansion was caused by ivuxolimab. The dose-escalation cohort was roughly 87% male with a mean age of roughly 60 years, ranging from about 23 to 85. Partial responses were achieved by three dose-escalation patients, of whom one had hepatocellular carcinoma and two had cutaneous melanoma. Of the approximately 53 patients in dose escalation, some 19 had hepatocellular carcinoma, roughly 15 had melanoma, 9 had renal cell carcinoma and 9 had head and neck cancer. Intravenous ivuxolimab was administered to patients every 2 weeks at six dose levels: 0.01, 0.1, 0.3, 1.5, 3 and 10 mg/kg. Prior anti-PD-1, anti-PD-L1 or anti-CTLA-4 therapy was permitted, and checkpoint inhibitors had been received by around 40% of dose-escalation patients.

In the case of this clone: This clone's antigen is unknown. No per-base quality is available; no much larger clone lies one base away.

Genomic DNA was extracted from sorted cells for sequencing of the TCRbeta CDR3 region. TCRbeta CDR3 regions were sequenced using the immunoSEQ Assay. TCRdb obtained this table from immuneACCESS and retained in-frame rearrangements with V and J assigned. These tables miss some clones; where compared with another copy, unresolved V genes account for less than half of the shortfall, and the remainder is unexplained. This sample has about 90,000 clones in its table, and roughly 93% of those were observed once. Of the sample, under 0.35% falls within the top ten clones. The trial excluded patients who had a history of autoimmune disease or were on systemic immunosuppression. Peripheral blood for TCR sequencing was drawn from every dose cohort at baseline, at cycle 4 day 1 and at cycle 7 day 1. Samples came from an open-label, multicenter, first-in-human phase I dose-escalation trial of ivuxolimab. The trial enrolled adults with locally advanced or metastatic head and neck squamous cell, hepatocellular, melanoma or renal cell carcinoma. Before TCR sequencing, CD4+ T cells and CD8+ T cells from peripheral blood were sorted into separate populations.

Relative to germline, V is missing 7 bases and J is missing 7 bases, with 8 bases of the junction outside any gene match. From a lookup of the germline V gene, CDR1 and CDR2 are MNHNS and SASEGT. From the cysteine through the phenylalanine, the CDR3 covers 14 amino acids. The retained sequence is limited to the CDR3, 42 bases, with the frame set at the first base. Here is what the overall study found, with its caveats: Which antigens the clonally expanded peripheral T cells were specific for was not determined. At doses of 0.1 to 3.0 mg/kg, clonal expansion of both CD4+ and CD8+ T cells in blood was seen between baseline and week 6. In partial responders in the 0.1-3.0 mg/kg groups, normalized peripheral clonal expansion was found to be among the lowest, especially among CD8+ T cells. Low levels of normalized T-cell clonal expansion were also seen in some patients who did not respond. After ivuxolimab, expanded clones were on average more numerous among CD8+ T cells than among CD4+ T cells.

The TCR was taken from an adult with an advanced solid tumor such as melanoma, head and neck, liver or kidney cancer. The V and J genes are TRBV6-1 and TRBJ2-7, and TRBD1 aligns with 12 junction nucleotides. The sequences come from CD4+ or CD8+ T cells sorted from blood, collected in a trial of the OX40 agonist ivuxolimab. The CDR3 protein sequence reads: CASKEGQGAREQYF. Here is the DNA: TGTGCCAGCAAAGAGGGACAGGGGGCAAGGGAGCAGTACTTC.